The present TCR beta chain was sequenced within a study of neoadjuvant nivolumab and ipilimumab in lung cancer. Study as a whole: Patients got nivolumab 3 mg/kg on days 1, 15 and 29; combination added ipilimumab 1 mg/kg day 1. Study results and limitations: TCR sequencing covered a small number of samples. TCR richness and clonality were higher in tumors than adjacent uninvolved lung.

Concerning this clone itself: Its target is unknown.

Germline assignment: CDR1 MRHNA and CDR2 SNTAGT. This CDR3 is built from 15 residues. V lost 5 bases to trimming and J lost 6 bases; unmatched junction nucleotides: 10. The table came from immunoSEQ multiplex PCR; TCRdb's copy has only in-frame clones and leaves some out. The data hold 9,500 to 10,000 clones, with about four fifths observed a single time. The rearrangement uses TRBV6-4 and TRBJ1-2, with 9 bases fitting TRBD1. The source material was peripheral blood, sampled before neoadjuvant nivolumab, alone or with ipilimumab. This receptor was identified in an adult with non-small cell lung cancer. The CDR3 protein is CASSKEQGAGNGYTF. DNA of the CDR3: TGTGCCAGCAGTAAAGAACAGGGGGCAGGGAATGGCTACACCTTC.